This T cell receptor (beta chain) was observed in a study of molecular identifiers for immune sequencing clone quantification. Via MiXCR, TCRdb re-called the PCR reads, giving one row per CDR3 protein. The sample yields 400,000 to 600,000 distinct CDR3 sequences, around 23% seen once. J lost 6 bases, V lost 0 bases, and 8 bases had no gene match. CDR1 LNHNV and CDR2 YYDKDF come from the germline V gene (reference sequence). The CDR3 extends over 16 amino acids. The chain employs TRBV15 and TRBJ2-1, with 7 nucleotides matching TRBD2. This clonotype was obtained from a human donor in good health. Some libraries in this study had Jurkat cell RNA spiked in. The sequenced sample was naive CD8+ T cells from blood, with Jurkat cell RNA spiked in. Described subset: FACS-sorted CD8+CD4-CCR7+CD45RA+ naive T cells. The CDR3 sequence: CATSREGGSLINEQFF. In DNA form, the CDR3 reads TGTGCCACCAGCAGAGAGGGCGGGAGTCTGATCAATGAGCAGTTCTTC.